A single sample gave rise to the 29 T cell receptor beta chains below, sequenced in a study of T cell responses to AZD1222 COVID-19 vaccine. Profiled with immunoSEQ multiplex PCR; TCRdb holds only in-frame clones, not every one. This table has 50,000 to 70,000 clones, approximately 86% appearing once. The sequencing used peripheral blood, collected 28 days after the second AZD1222 dose. These receptors came from an adult who received the AZD1222 COVID-19 vaccine.

The rearrangement links TRBV6-5 to TRBJ2-1; D not resolved. Germline-derived CDR1 and CDR2 are MNHEY and SVGAGI. Trimming removed 4 bases at V and 0 bases at J, with 10 bases between. There are 15 residues in the CDR3. CDR3 bases: TGTGCCAGCAGTTTAATTCCGAGCTCCTACAATGAGCAGTTCTTC. It yields the protein CASSLIPSSYNEQFF.

V usage is TRBV5-5 and J usage is TRBJ2-5; the D gene is possibly TRBD2 (6 bases). V lost 1 base to trimming and J lost 5 bases, with 12 bases between them. CDR3 size: 14 residues. Germline CDR1 SGHKS, CDR2 YYEKEE (reference sequence). As DNA, the CDR3 is TGTGCCAGCAGCTTGAGGTTAGCGGCGGAGACCCAGTACTTC. Protein product: CASSLRLAAETQYF. Filled out from reference TRBV5-5 and TRBJ2-5, the complete variable domain reads DAGVTQSPTHLIKTRGQQVTLRCSPISGHKSVSWYQQVLGQGPQFIFQYYEKEERGRGNFPDRFSARQFPNYSSELNVNALLLGDSALYLCASSLRLAAETQYFGPGTRLLVL.

The chain has TRBV18 and TRBJ2-1; 14 nucleotides align to TRBD2. CDR1 KGHSH and CDR2 LQKENI come from the germline V gene. This CDR3 is 16 amino acids long. Trimming took 6 bases from V and 7 from J; bases not matched to a gene: 8. CDR3 protein: CASSPRLAGGRNEQFF. The CDR3 nucleotides are TGTGCCAGCTCCCCCCGACTAGCGGGGGGGCGTAATGAGCAGTTCTTC.

The V and J genes are TRBV6-5 and TRBJ2-7; TRBD1 agrees at 10 bases. In germline, CDR1 is MNHEY, CDR2 SVGAGI. The CDR3 totals 15 residues. V lost 6 bases to trimming and J lost 11 bases; unmatched junction nucleotides: 16. The CDR3 DNA follows: TGTGCCAGCAGGCGAGGTGGGACAGGGGCCCATAAAGAGTACTTC. Protein sequence: CASRRGGTGAHKEYF.

The chain is built from TRBV6-5 and TRBJ1-2; perhaps TRBD1 as D (6 bases). Germline CDR1 reads MNHEY; CDR2 reads SVGAGI. Trimming removed 6 bases from V and 8 bases from J, with 13 bases in between. CDR3 length: 12 amino acids. The CDR3 loop reads CASSPGARGYTF. The DNA of the CDR3 is TGTGCCAGCAGCCCAGGGGCGCGGGGCTACACCTTC.

This clone was detected once. V gene TRBV27 combines with J gene TRBJ2-7, with TRBD2 identical over 8 bases. V lost 2 bases and J lost 2; bases outside the gene matches: 17. Germline V gene lookup returns CDR1 MNHEY and CDR2 SMNVEV (reference sequence). The CDR3 contains 19 residues. CDR3 loop: CASSLDAGLWREVPYEQYF. CDR3 coding DNA: TGTGCCAGCAGTTTAGATGCCGGCTTATGGCGGGAGGTCCCCTACGAGCAGTACTTC.

This chain connects TRBV19 to TRBJ2-2, with D hard to call. V was cut by 5 bases and J by 1 base, with 11 bases left in between. The CDR3 is 15 residues long. Germline CDR1 LNHDA, CDR2 SQIVND (reference sequence). CDR3 in DNA: TGTGCCAGTAGTCAGCCCGGGCAGAACACCGGGGAGCTGTTTTTT. It translates to CASSQPGQNTGELFF.

The chain couples TRBV4-1 to TRBJ1-1, with TRBD1 identical over 9 bases. The J segment lost 1 base and the V segment lost 1 base, leaving 1 base of the junction unmatched. Germline V gene lookup returns CDR1 MGHRA and CDR2 YSYEKL. This CDR3 region has 15 residues. The CDR3 is CASSQADRGNTEAFF. In nucleotides, the CDR3 is TGCGCCAGCAGCCAAGCGGACAGGGGGAACACTGAAGCTTTCTTT.

This chain joins TRBV7-2 and TRBJ1-6; 9 bases are a match to TRBD1. V lost 2 bases, J lost 10 bases, and 6 bases stayed unmatched. CDR1 is SGHTA, CDR2 FQGNSA, per germline. The CDR3 covers 15 residues. This CDR3 reads CASSLRQGELSPLHF. CDR3 DNA: TGTGCCAGCAGCTTAAGACAGGGGGAACTGTCACCCCTCCACTTT.

The chain joins TRBV7-9 to TRBJ2-3; possible D gene TRBD2, 5 bases. Looked up from germline, CDR1 is SEHNR and CDR2 is FQNEAQ (reference sequence). Trimming pared 5 bases from V and 0 bases from J, leaving 18 bases between. There are 17 residues in the CDR3. The CDR3 sequence: CASSPRRALTSTDTQYF. As DNA, the CDR3 is TGTGCCAGCAGCCCCCGGCGGGCCCTGACTAGCACAGATACGCAGTATTTT.

V usage is TRBV2 and J usage is TRBJ2-1; D may be TRBD1 (5 bases). V lost 6 bases, J lost 8 bases, and 11 bases lay in between. From germline, CDR1 is SNHLY and CDR2 FYNNEI. The CDR3 has 12 residues. Written as DNA, the CDR3 is TGTGCCAGCAGCGCTCAGGGTTATGAGCAGTTCTTC. It specifies CASSAQGYEQFF.

The chain carries TRBV2 and TRBJ2-1; D unresolved. The CDR3 has 12 amino acids. Trimming took off 9 bases at V and 9 bases at J, with 15 bases between the two ends. Germline CDR1 SNHLY, CDR2 FYNNEI. CDR3 sequence (DNA): TGTGCCAGTTACAACCGACGGGTTGAGCAGTTCTTC. The encoded protein is CASYNRRVEQFF.

The chain is built from TRBV6-5 and TRBJ1-2; a weak D match, TRBD1 (5 bases). Germline V gene lookup returns CDR1 MNHEY and CDR2 SVGAGI. V shed 6 bases and J shed 1 base, with 6 bases lying between them. The CDR3 extends over 12 amino acids. The CDR3 region is CASRDSNYGYTF. In DNA, the CDR3 is TGTGCCAGCAGAGACAGTAACTATGGCTACACCTTC.

This chain links TRBV19 with TRBJ1-5; D gene unclear. CDR3 length: 13 residues. V dropped 10 bases and J dropped 3 bases, with 13 bases sitting between them. CDR1 and CDR2 (germline): LNHDA, SQIVND (reference sequence). For the CDR3, the DNA is TGTGCCACCCTAGGACGTTACAATCAGCCCCAGCATTTT. Protein sequence: CATLGRYNQPQHF.

The chain combines TRBV7-9 with TRBJ2-3; 7 bases align to TRBD1. The V gene end was trimmed by 6 bases and the J gene end by 4 bases; junction bases not matched to a gene: 4. CDR3 length: 13 amino acids. Germline lookup yields CDR1 SEHNR and CDR2 FQNEAQ (reference sequence). CDR3 loop: CASSRGGPDTQYF. DNA for the CDR3: TGTGCCAGCAGTCGAGGGGGCCCAGATACGCAGTATTTT.

The V call is TRBV7-2, the J call TRBJ2-5; no reliable D call. This CDR3 is built from 13 residues. Trimming cost V 5 bases and J 4 bases, with 11 bases left between them. Germline V lookup: CDR1 SGHTA, CDR2 FQGNSA. CDR3 nucleotide sequence: TGTGCCAGCAGCCGGGTCAGCCGAGAGACCCAGTACTTC. Translation gives CASSRVSRETQYF. Supplemented by reference TRBV7-2 and TRBJ2-5, the full variable domain reads GAGVSQSPSNKVTEKGKDVELRCDPISGHTALYWYRQSLGQGLEFLIYFQGNSAPDKSGLPSDRFSAERTGGSVSTLTIQRTQQEDSAVYLCASSRVSRETQYFGPGTRLLVL.

A single count supports this clone. The V and J genes are TRBV2 and TRBJ2-7; a possible D gene is TRBD1 (6 bases). Trimming stripped 6 bases from V and 1 base from J, with 19 bases between. Germline V CDR1 and CDR2: SNHLY, FYNNEI. The CDR3 is 16 residues long. DNA of the CDR3: TGTGCCAGCAGAACAACTACAGGGATACATTCCTACGAGCAGTACTTC. It translates to CASRTTTGIHSYEQYF.

The chain joins TRBV4-1 to TRBJ1-4; no clear D. The germline CDR1 and CDR2 sequences are MGHRA and YSYEKL. With 0 bases removed from V and 3 bases from J, the gap between germline ends came to 2 bases. The CDR3 totals 13 residues. In DNA, the CDR3 is TGCGCCAGCAGCCAAGACCCTAATGAAAAACTGTTTTTT. Its translation: CASSQDPNEKLFF.

The chain joins TRBV28 to TRBJ1-4; D is perhaps TRBD1 (6 bases). The CDR3 is 14 residues long. Trimming stripped 1 base from V and 6 bases from J, with 9 bases between. Germline-derived CDR1 and CDR2 are MDHEN and SYDVKM. The CDR3 nucleotides are TGTGCCAGCAGTTTATCGGGGGCGGATGAAAAACTGTTTTTT. Its translation: CASSLSGADEKLFF.

The chain carries TRBV11-2 and TRBJ2-7, with D possibly matching TRBD1 (6 bases). The CDR3 has 13 residues. V was cut by 5 bases and J by 2 bases, with 10 bases left in between. Per the germline V gene, CDR1 is SGHAT and CDR2 is FQNNGV. The CDR3 loop reads CASSPDRPYEQYF. CDR3 in DNA: TGTGCCAGCAGCCCGGACAGACCCTACGAGCAGTACTTC.

V and J are TRBV19 and TRBJ1-2; D perhaps matches TRBD1 (5 bases). The V gene lost 2 bases and the J gene lost 4 bases, with 26 bases spanning the gap. The CDR3 covers 19 residues. Per the germline V gene, CDR1 is LNHDA and CDR2 is SQIVND (reference sequence). CDR3: CASSISTQTVKGQGYGYTF. In DNA form, the CDR3 reads TGTGCCAGTAGTATATCGACCCAAACGGTGAAGGGCCAGGGCTATGGCTACACCTTC.

This clone occurred a few times. The V gene is TRBV30, the J gene TRBJ2-1, with 13 bases matching TRBD2. CDR3 length: 16 amino acids. Germline V CDR1 and CDR2: GTSNPN, SVGIG (reference sequence). V dropped 0 bases and J dropped 5; count of bases not matched to a gene: 4. The CDR3 here is CAWSVFGLAGDNEQFF. The CDR3 DNA sequence: TGTGCCTGGAGTGTATTCGGACTAGCGGGGGACAATGAGCAGTTCTTC. The whole variable domain, filled in from reference TRBV30 and TRBJ2-1, reads SQTIHQWPATLVQPVGSPLSLECTVEGTSNPNLYWYRQAAGRGLQLLFYSVGIGQISSEVPQNLSASRPQDRQFILSSKKLLLSDSGFYLCAWSVFGLAGDNEQFFGPGTRLTVL.

The J gene is TRBJ2-7, the V gene TRBV27, with D uncertain. V lost 2 bases and J lost 4, with 12 bases in between. CDR3 length: 14 amino acids. CDR1 and CDR2 from the germline V gene are MNHEY and SMNVEV (reference sequence). The CDR3 sequence: CASSLDPQWYEQYF. CDR3 sequence (DNA): TGTGCCAGCAGTTTAGATCCACAATGGTACGAGCAGTACTTC.

V and J are TRBV7-2 and TRBJ2-5; 13 nucleotides agree with TRBD2. V shed 3 bases and J 10 bases; nucleotides not matched to a gene: 8. Germline V gene lookup returns CDR1 SGHTA and CDR2 FQGNSA. This CDR3 comprises 15 residues. The DNA of the CDR3 is TGTGCCAGCAGCTTGTTGACTAGCGGGGGGCCGATCCAGTACTTC. It encodes CASSLLTSGGPIQYF.

V gene TRBV27 combines with J gene TRBJ2-3; D is unclear. V lost 5 bases, J lost 6 bases, and 9 bases lay in between. This CDR3 is built from 12 residues. Germline values: CDR1 MNHEY, CDR2 SMNVEV (reference sequence). DNA for the CDR3: TGTGCCAGCAGTCTCAACACGGATACGCAGTATTTT. This codes for CASSLNTDTQYF.

V usage is TRBV30 and J usage is TRBJ1-5, with 9 bases matching TRBD1. Trimming removed 2 bases from V and 7 bases from J; junction bases left unmatched: 9. There are 15 residues in the CDR3. The germline gives CDR1 GTSNPN, CDR2 SVGIG (reference sequence). CDR3 in DNA: TGTGCCTGGAGTAGGGGACAGGGAAGTTACCAGCCCCAGCATTTT. Residues: CAWSRGQGSYQPQHF.

V is TRBV12-5 and J is TRBJ2-5; 7 nucleotides align to TRBD2. The CDR3 has 17 amino acids. Germline V CDR1 and CDR2: LGHNT, FRNRAP. The ends lost 7 bases at V and 4 bases at J; junction bases unmatched: 18. Here the CDR3 reads CASERRPGLGGGETQYF. CDR3 nucleotide sequence: TGTGCTAGTGAAAGAAGACCGGGACTTGGGGGGGGAGAGACCCAGTACTTC.

V is TRBV10-3 and J is TRBJ2-7; weak D call: TRBD2 (5 bases). The V gene's germline CDR1 is ENHRY and CDR2 SYGVKD. Trimming stripped 4 bases from V and 1 base from J, with 14 bases between. This CDR3 is built from 15 residues. CDR3 protein: CAISVQRHLSYEQYF. CDR3 bases: TGTGCCATCAGTGTTCAGCGGCACTTATCCTACGAGCAGTACTTC.

The count of this clone is one. The V and J genes are TRBV27 and TRBJ1-2; 7 bases agree with TRBD1. The CDR3 spans 15 residues. V shed 5 bases, J shed 4 bases, and the junction held 10 bases outside the gene matches. Germline V lookup: CDR1 MNHEY, CDR2 SMNVEV (reference sequence). The CDR3: CASSAPGQMVYGYTF. In DNA, the CDR3 is TGTGCCAGCAGTGCCCCGGGACAGATGGTCTATGGCTACACCTTC.